The T cell receptor (beta chain) under discussion was sequenced for a study of beta chain features in type 1 diabetes. Regarding the study as a whole: Within the patient group, naive, central memory and Treg TCRB repertoires appeared more similar to each other than within healthy donors. When cDNA is sequenced, cells with high TCR expression could be over-represented. Significant though moderate, a shortening of TCRB CDR3s appeared in all four CD4+ subsets of Type 1 diabetes patients. The analysis here could not establish whether HLA type shapes TCRB rearrangement.

Isolated RNA was reverse transcribed in full, so expressed TCRB transcripts were sequenced. TCRdb's table, derived via immunoSEQ multiplex PCR, lists solely in-frame clones and lacks some. Of 400,000 or so clones listed, roughly a tenth are singletons. A sort by CD45RO/CCR7/CD25/CD127/CD95/CD27 yielded CD4+ naive, central memory, regulatory and stem cell-like memory cells. This clone has a handful of counts. Its antigen is still unknown. Other nucleotide sequences from this sample produce the same CDR3. The CDR3 is made up of 16 amino acids. Looked up from germline, CDR1 is KGHSH and CDR2 is LQKENI. V shed 2 bases and J shed 0 bases, with 11 bases lying between them.

This clonotype was obtained from a man between 25 and 39 years old with type 1 diabetes. The sequenced sample consisted of central memory CD4+ T cells from blood. The chain carries TRBV18 and TRBJ1-3; D call uncertain. Here the CDR3 DNA reads TGTGCCAGCTCACCATACGACGTGAGCTCTGGAAACACCATATATTTT. Amino acids: CASSPYDVSSGNTIYF.